This T cell receptor (beta chain) was identified during a study of human T cells and chemical hapten exposure. Study-level findings and limits: Since the donors had alopecia, their immune response may not be the same as that of healthy people. Expanded TCR counts at PT1 were positively correlated with the patch test score.

What the library attached to individual cDNA molecules were unique molecular identifiers. TCRdb re-derived calls from the RACE reads in MiXCR, one entry per CDR3 protein. Seen here are approximately 74,000 distinct CDR3 sequences, 25% to 40% observed once, and the top ten hold about 10%. Comment on this clonotype: Its cognate antigen is unknown.

Germline V CDR1 and CDR2: MNHNY, SVGAGI (reference sequence). J lost 0 bases, V lost 5 bases, and 8 bases had no gene match. The CDR3 loop spans 18 amino acids. This sample's time point: patch test 1, 2 weeks after DPC sensitization. The treatment here: therapeutic diphenylcyclopropenone sensitization with weekly scalp DPC. Drawing of blood took place ahead of applying each patch test. The TCR was taken from a man aged 35-49 years with alopecia areata. Some clones in this sample may be carry-over from other donors' samples. Sequencing was performed on whole blood, taken in connection with sensitization to the hapten diphenylcyclopropenone (DPC). V gene TRBV6-6 combines with J gene TRBJ1-3, with 12 bases that match TRBD1. CDR3 amino acids: CASSPGTGGARSGNTIYF. DNA of the CDR3: TGTGCCAGCAGTCCCGGGACAGGGGGCGCCCGCTCTGGAAACACCATATATTTT.